This T cell receptor (beta chain) comes out of a study of blood T cell repertoires in COVID-19. In the study overall: Italy, Spain and the United States were the sources of the convalescent and acute COVID-19 samples.

Residents of about two dozen US areas, aged roughly 18 to 89 years, made up the participants. Cohorts were based on clinical histories the participants reported. Per germline, CDR1 LGHDT and CDR2 YNNKEL (reference sequence). The CDR3 totals 16 residues. Trimming cost V 1 base and J 2 bases; bases outside gene matches: 4. In the authors' workflow: Cell counts per sample came from amplifying reference gene primers. Clones were read by immunoSEQ multiplex PCR, and TCRdb kept only the in-frame ones, dropping some. For V, J and clone size, that table is used; D and trimming come from the DNA. This table holds roughly 250,000 clones, 85% to 90% found once.

Sample: PBMCs or T cells enriched from blood (not recorded which). V usage is TRBV3-1 (or the pseudogene TRBV3-2) and J usage is TRBJ2-1; TRBD2 agrees at 8 bases. This receptor was obtained from a woman aged 50 to 65 who had recovered from COVID-19. Here the CDR3 DNA reads TGTGCCAGCAGCCAAGTAGCGGGACGAACCTACAATGAGCAGTTCTTC. This codes for CASSQVAGRTYNEQFF.